These T cell receptor beta chains were read from a single sample in a study of T cell responses to AZD1222 COVID-19 vaccine. Only in-frame clones appear in the TCRdb table, and some are missing; sequencing was by immunoSEQ multiplex PCR. The sample lists 200,000 or so clones; about 93% were seen once. Sequencing used peripheral blood, obtained on day 0 of MenACWY control vaccination. Receptors originate from an adult in good health. Each CDR3 is given with its conserved first and last residue. The D gene is left open where the match is weak. Expanded clones are given a class, and other clones once, few, many or no size at all.

- | TRBJ1-2 | - | TRBV12-3/TRBV12-4 | TGTGCCAGCAACCGCGGGGGACTTGGCTACACCTTC | CASNRGGLGYTF
TRBD1 | TRBJ1-5 | once | TRBV7-9 | TGTGCCAGTCAAGGGGGACAGGGGTACGACCAGCCCCAGCATTTT | CASQGGQGYDQPQHF
- | TRBJ2-6 | - | TRBV18 | TGTGCCAGCTCACCCAGCTCTGGGGCCAACGTCCTGACTTTC | CASSPSSGANVLTF
- | TRBJ2-7 | - | TRBV12-3/TRBV12-4 | TGTGCCAGCAGTTTAGCCGCCTCCTACGAGCAGTACTTC | CASSLAASYEQYF
TRBD2 | TRBJ2-5 | - | TRBV20-1 | TGCAGTGCTAGTTTGGCGGGGGGGCGGGAGACCCAGTACTTC | CSASLAGGRETQYF
- | TRBJ2-2 | - | TRBV7-9 | TGTGCCAGCAGCTTAGCCAGGCTAGCCGCGAACACCGGGGAGCTGTTTTTT | CASSLARLAANTGELFF
TRBD1 | TRBJ1-2 | - | TRBV6-5 | TGTGCCAGCACCGGGACAGATTATGGCTACACCTTC | CASTGTDYGYTF
- | TRBJ1-2 | - | TRBV5-6 | TGTGCCAGCAGCAGTCAAAACTATGGCTACACCTTC | CASSSQNYGYTF
- | TRBJ2-3 | - | TRBV6-2/TRBV6-3 | TGTGCCAGCAGTTCCTTCCGTAGCACAGATACGCAGTATTTT | CASSSFRSTDTQYF
TRBD1 | TRBJ1-2 | - | TRBV18 | TGTGCCAGCTCAATCCAGGGGGCGCTTTCCCACTACACCTTC | CASSIQGALSHYTF
- | TRBJ1-1 | - | TRBV7-9 | TGTGCCAGCAGCTTACAAGGGGCCTACACTGAAGCTTTCTTT | CASSLQGAYTEAFF
- | TRBJ1-2 | - | TRBV28 | TGTGCCAGCAGCATGGTAGAGAGGACCTTCTATGGCTACACCTTC | CASSMVERTFYGYTF
- | TRBJ1-5 | - | TRBV7-8 | TGTGCCAGCAGCTTGGACGCGACGGTTACTGGGTGGAATCAGCCCCAGCATTTT | CASSLDATVTGWNQPQHF
- | TRBJ1-2 | - | TRBV30 | TGTGCCTGGAGTGTACGGGAGAACTATGGCTACACCTTC | CAWSVRENYGYTF
- | TRBJ2-7 | - | TRBV10-1 | TGCGCCAGCAGTGGGGGGACCTACGAGCAGTACTTC | CASSGGTYEQYF
- | TRBJ1-2 | - | TRBV7-2 | TGTGCCAGCAGCTTAAACAGAGGACTGCCTAGGGATGGCTACACCTTC | CASSLNRGLPRDGYTF
- | TRBJ2-2 | - | TRBV7-9 | TGTGCCAGCAGCCCCCCTATAGGGTGGCCGAACACCGGGGAGCTGTTTTTT | CASSPPIGWPNTGELFF
TRBD1 | TRBJ1-6 | - | TRBV28 | TGTGCCAGCAGGGGACAGGTCTCACCCCTCCACTTT | CASRGQVSPLHF
TRBD1 | TRBJ2-2 | - | TRBV5-4 | TGTGCCAGCAGCTATCCCCTCGGGACAGGAAACACCGGGGAGCTGTTTTTT | CASSYPLGTGNTGELFF